This T cell receptor beta chain was profiled in a study of OX40 agonist ivuxolimab in advanced cancers. Study-level background: Patients received ivuxolimab, an intravenous treatment, every 2 weeks at 0.01 to 10 mg/kg. General observations from the study: There was clonal expansion of CD4+ and CD8+ blood T cells by week 6 at 0.1 to 3.0 mg/kg.

Some clones are missing from TCRdb's copy, which holds only in-frame ones; the method was immunoSEQ multiplex PCR. The sample yields roughly 120,000 clones, more than 70% seen once. Comment on this clone: The antigen is undetermined.

Blood sampling was done at baseline, cycle 4 day 1, and cycle 7 day 1. CDR1 is SGDLS and CDR2 is YYNGEE in the germline V gene. The CDR3 has 13 amino acids. The ends were cut back, 0 bases at V and 7 bases at J, with 8 bases in the middle. This rearrangement joins TRBV9 to TRBJ1-3; possible D gene TRBD1, 5 bases. The starting material was CD4+ or CD8+ T cells sorted from blood, obtained in a trial of the OX40 agonist ivuxolimab. This clonotype was obtained from an adult with an advanced solid tumor such as melanoma, head and neck, liver or kidney cancer. CDR3 region: CASSVERGNTIYF. The CDR3 bases are TGTGCCAGCAGCGTAGAACGGGGCAACACCATATATTTT. The full variable domain, with the rest looked up from reference TRBV9 and TRBJ1-3, is DSGVTQTPKHLITATGQRVTLRCSPRSGDLSVYWYQQSLDQGLQFLIQYYNGEERAKGNILERFSAQQFPDLHSELNLSSLELGDSALYFCASSVERGNTIYFGEGSWLTVV.